This T cell receptor beta chain was found in a study of blood T cell repertoires in COVID-19. Turning to the study itself: Acute and convalescent COVID-19 specimens originated in the United States, Italy and Spain. PBMCs, B-cell-depleted T cells, or T cells were the source of the cDNA or gDNA that made up the material.

Authors' data handling: The assay estimated nucleated cells by amplifying reference gene primers. Sequencing was performed with immunoSEQ multiplex PCR; in TCRdb, only in-frame clones are kept and a portion is missing. V, J and clone size are those of that table, while D and trimming were read from the DNA. The table includes 150,000 to 200,000 clones, about 85% detected once. Germline V gene lookup returns CDR1 LGHDT and CDR2 YNNKEL (reference sequence). The CDR3 is 14 residues long. V lost 1 base and J lost 2, with 8 bases in between. The TCR sequence derives from a woman aged 80 or over in a cohort sampled during active or convalescent COVID-19. The rearrangement joins TRBV3-1 (or the pseudogene TRBV3-2) to TRBJ1-2; D call uncertain. The sample consisted of peripheral blood. The CDR3 region has the DNA TGTGCCAGCAGCCAAGCGCGGGCCAACTATGGCTACACCTTC. This gives the protein CASSQARANYGYTF.